This TCR beta chain emerged from a study of blood T cells in healthy people across ages. Findings and limits, study-wide: Fewer expanded clones and more diversity marked long-lived versus aged donors.

Alongside a J-beta primer mix, a sample-barcoded 5' primer served in a second PCR lasting about 7 to 11 cycles. TCRdb redid the calling of the 5' RACE reads with MiXCR, one entry per CDR3 protein. This sample has approximately 800,000 distinct CDR3 sequences, with 60% to 80% found just once. As to this clonotype: The antigen is not known.

The material sequenced was blood. This TCR came from a man between 25 and 39 years old in good health.

CDR3 loop: CASSLEGLPGVEQFF. CDR3 nucleotide sequence: TGTGCCAGCAGCTTGGAGGGGCTCCCCGGAGTTGAGCAGTTCTTC. The chain has TRBV7-3 and TRBJ2-1, with D tentatively TRBD2 (6 bases). The CDR3 has 15 amino acids. The germline gives CDR1 SGHTA, CDR2 FQGTGA. V lost 3 bases and J lost 9, with 18 bases in between.